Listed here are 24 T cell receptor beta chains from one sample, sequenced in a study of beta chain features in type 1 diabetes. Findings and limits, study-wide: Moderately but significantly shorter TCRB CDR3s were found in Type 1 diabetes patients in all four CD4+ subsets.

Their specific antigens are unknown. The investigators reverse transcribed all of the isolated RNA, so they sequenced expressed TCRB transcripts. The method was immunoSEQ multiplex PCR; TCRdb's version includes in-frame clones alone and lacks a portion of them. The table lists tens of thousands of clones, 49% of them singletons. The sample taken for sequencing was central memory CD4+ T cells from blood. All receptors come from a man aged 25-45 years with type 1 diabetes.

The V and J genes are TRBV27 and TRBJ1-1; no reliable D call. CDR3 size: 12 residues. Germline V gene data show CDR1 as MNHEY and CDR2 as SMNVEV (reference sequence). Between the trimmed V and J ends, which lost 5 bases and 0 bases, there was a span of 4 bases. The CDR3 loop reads CASSDMNTEAFF. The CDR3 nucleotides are TGTGCCAGCAGTGACATGAACACTGAAGCTTTCTTT.

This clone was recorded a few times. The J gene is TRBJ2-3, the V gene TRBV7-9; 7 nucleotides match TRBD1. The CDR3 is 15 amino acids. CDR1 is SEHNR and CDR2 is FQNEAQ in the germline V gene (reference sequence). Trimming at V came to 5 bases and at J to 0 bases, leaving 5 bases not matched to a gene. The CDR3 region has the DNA TGTGCCAGCAGCCTAAGACAGGGTAGCACAGATACGCAGTATTTT. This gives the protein CASSLRQGSTDTQYF.

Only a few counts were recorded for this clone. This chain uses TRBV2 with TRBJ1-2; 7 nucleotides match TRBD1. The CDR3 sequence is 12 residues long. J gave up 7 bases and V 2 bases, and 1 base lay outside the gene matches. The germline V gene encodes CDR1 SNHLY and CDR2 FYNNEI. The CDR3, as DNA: TGTGCCAGCAGTGAAACAGGGGCTGGCTACACCTTC. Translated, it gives CASSETGAGYTF.

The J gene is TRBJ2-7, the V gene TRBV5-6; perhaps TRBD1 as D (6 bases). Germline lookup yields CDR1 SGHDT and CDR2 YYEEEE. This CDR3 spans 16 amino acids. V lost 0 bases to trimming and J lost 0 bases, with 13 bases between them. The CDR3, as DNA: TGTGCCAGCAGCTTGGCCGCCAGGGGATCCTCCTACGAGCAGTACTTC. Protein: CASSLAARGSSYEQYF.

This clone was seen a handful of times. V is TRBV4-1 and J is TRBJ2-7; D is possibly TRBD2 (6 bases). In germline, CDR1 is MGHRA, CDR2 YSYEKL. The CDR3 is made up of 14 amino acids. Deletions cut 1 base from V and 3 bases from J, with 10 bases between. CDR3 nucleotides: TGCGCCAGCAGCCAAGGGCTAGCGAACTACGAGCAGTACTTC. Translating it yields CASSQGLANYEQYF.

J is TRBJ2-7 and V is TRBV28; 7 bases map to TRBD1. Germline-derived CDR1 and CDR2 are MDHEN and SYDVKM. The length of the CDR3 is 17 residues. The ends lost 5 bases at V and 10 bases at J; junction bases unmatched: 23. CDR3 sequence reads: CASSPASGGAERVRQYF. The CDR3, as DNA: TGTGCCAGCAGTCCCGCATCAGGGGGTGCGGAGAGGGTTAGACAGTACTTC.

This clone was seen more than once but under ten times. In nucleotides, the CDR3 is TGTGCCAGCAGTTACCCCAACTGCCTGCAAGAGACCCAGTACTTC. Translation: CASSYPNCLQETQYF. The genes are TRBV6-5 and TRBJ2-5; D unclear. The CDR3 extends over 15 amino acids. CDR1 and CDR2 (germline): MNHEY, SVGAGI. Trimming pared 2 bases from V and 2 bases from J, leaving 12 bases between.

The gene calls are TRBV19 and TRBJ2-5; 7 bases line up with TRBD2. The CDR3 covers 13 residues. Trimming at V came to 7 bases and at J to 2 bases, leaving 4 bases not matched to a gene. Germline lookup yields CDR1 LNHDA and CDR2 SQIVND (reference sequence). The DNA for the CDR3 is TGTGCCAGTATCGGGCGGGGGCAAGAGACCCAGTACTTC. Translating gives CASIGRGQETQYF.

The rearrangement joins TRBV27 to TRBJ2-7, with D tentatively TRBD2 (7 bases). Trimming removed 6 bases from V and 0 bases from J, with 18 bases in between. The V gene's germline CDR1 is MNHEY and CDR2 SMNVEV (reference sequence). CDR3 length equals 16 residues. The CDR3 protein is CASRSLGGGSSYEQYF. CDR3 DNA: TGTGCCAGCAGAAGCTTAGGGGGGGGGAGCTCCTACGAGCAGTACTTC.

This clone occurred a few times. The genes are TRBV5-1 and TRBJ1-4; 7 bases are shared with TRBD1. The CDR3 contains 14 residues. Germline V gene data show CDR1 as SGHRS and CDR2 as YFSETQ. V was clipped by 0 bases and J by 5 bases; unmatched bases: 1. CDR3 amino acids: CASSLDRGNEKLFF. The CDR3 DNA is TGCGCCAGCAGCTTGGACAGGGGAAATGAAAAACTGTTTTTT.

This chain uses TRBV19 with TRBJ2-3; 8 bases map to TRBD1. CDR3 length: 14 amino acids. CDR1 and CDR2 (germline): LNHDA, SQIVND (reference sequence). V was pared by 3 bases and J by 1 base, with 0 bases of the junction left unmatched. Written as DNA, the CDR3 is TGTGCCAGTAGTATGGACAGGGGCACAGATACGCAGTATTTT. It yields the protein CASSMDRGTDTQYF.

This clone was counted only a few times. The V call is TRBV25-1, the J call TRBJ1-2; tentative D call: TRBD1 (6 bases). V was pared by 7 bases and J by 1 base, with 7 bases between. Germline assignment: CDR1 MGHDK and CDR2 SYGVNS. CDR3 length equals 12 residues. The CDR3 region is CASTDSNYGYTF. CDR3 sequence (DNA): TGTGCCAGCACGGACAGTAACTATGGCTACACCTTC.

The CDR3, as DNA: TGTGCCAGCAGACGGGACTACACCTACAATGAGCAGTTCTTC. Residues: CASRRDYTYNEQFF. This chain links TRBV27 with TRBJ2-1, with 7 positions matching TRBD2. Germline V CDR1 and CDR2: MNHEY, SMNVEV (reference sequence). V shed 6 bases and J 2 bases; nucleotides not matched to a gene: 4. The CDR3 totals 14 residues.

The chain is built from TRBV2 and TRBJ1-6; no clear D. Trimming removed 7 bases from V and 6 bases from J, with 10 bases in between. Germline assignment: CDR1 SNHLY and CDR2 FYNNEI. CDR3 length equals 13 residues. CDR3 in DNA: TGTGCCAGCACCGAACAGTTTAATTCACCCCTCCACTTT. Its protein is CASTEQFNSPLHF.

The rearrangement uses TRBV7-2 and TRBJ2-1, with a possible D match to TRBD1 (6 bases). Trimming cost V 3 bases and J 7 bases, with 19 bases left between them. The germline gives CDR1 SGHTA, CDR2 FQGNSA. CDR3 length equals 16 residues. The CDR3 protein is CASSFSPGKGVNEQFF. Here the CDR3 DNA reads TGTGCCAGCAGCTTCAGCCCGGGGAAGGGGGTGAATGAGCAGTTCTTC.

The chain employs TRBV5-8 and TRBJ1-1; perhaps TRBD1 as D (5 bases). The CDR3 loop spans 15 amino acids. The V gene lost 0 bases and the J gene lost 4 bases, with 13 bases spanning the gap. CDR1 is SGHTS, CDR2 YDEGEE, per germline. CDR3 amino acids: CASSLVARAPTEAFF. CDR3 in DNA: TGTGCCAGCAGCTTGGTCGCCAGGGCGCCCACTGAAGCTTTCTTT.

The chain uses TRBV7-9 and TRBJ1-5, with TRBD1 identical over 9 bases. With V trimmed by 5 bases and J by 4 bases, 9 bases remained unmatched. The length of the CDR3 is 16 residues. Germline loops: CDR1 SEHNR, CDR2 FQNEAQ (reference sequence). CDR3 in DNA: TGTGCCAGCAGCCTCGGGACAGGGAGTAGTAATCAGCCCCAGCATTTT. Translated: CASSLGTGSSNQPQHF.

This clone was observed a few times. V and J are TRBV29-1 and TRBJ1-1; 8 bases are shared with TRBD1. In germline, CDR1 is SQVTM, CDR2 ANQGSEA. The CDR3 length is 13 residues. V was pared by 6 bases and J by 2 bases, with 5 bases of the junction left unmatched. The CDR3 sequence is CSVRTGRNTEAFF. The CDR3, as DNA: TGCAGCGTCCGGACAGGGCGAAACACTGAAGCTTTCTTT.

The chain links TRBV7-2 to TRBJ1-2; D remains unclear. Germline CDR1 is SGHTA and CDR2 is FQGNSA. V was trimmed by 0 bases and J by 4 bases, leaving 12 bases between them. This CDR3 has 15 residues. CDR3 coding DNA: TGTGCCAGCAGCTTAGCCGGGGTCCTTGGCTATGGCTACACCTTC. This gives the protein CASSLAGVLGYGYTF.

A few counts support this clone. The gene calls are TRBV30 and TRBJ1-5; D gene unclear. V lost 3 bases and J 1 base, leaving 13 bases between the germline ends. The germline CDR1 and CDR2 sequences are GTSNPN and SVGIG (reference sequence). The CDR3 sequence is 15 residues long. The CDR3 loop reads CAWRAVAGSNQPQHF. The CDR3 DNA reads TGTGCCTGGAGGGCGGTCGCGGGGAGCAATCAGCCCCAGCATTTT.

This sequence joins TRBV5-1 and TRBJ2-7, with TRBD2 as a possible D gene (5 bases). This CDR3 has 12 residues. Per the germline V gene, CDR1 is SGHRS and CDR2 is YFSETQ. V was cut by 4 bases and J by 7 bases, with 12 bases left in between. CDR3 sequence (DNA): TGCGCCAGCAGCCAACGGGCGGGTGAGCAGTACTTC. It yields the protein CASSQRAGEQYF.

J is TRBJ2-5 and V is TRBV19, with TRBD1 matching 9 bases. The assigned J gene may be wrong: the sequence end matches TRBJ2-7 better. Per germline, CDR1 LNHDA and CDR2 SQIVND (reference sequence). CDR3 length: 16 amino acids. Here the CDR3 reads CASSIDWTGVSYEQYF. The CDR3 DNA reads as TGTGCCAGTAGTATAGATTGGACAGGGGTATCGTACGAGCAGTACTTC.

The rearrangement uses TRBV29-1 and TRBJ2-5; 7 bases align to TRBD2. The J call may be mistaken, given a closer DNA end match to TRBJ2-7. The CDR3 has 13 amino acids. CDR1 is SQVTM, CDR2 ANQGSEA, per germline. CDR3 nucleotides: TGCAGCGTTTTGGTAGCGGGCAGCTACGAGCAGTACTTC. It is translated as CSVLVAGSYEQYF.

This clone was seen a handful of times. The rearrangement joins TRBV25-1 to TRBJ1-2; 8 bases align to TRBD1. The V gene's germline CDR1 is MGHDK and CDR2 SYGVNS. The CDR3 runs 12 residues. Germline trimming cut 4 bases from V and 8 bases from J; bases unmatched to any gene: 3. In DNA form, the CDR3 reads TGTGCCAGCAGTGTTCGGACAGGGGGCTACACCTTC. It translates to CASSVRTGGYTF.